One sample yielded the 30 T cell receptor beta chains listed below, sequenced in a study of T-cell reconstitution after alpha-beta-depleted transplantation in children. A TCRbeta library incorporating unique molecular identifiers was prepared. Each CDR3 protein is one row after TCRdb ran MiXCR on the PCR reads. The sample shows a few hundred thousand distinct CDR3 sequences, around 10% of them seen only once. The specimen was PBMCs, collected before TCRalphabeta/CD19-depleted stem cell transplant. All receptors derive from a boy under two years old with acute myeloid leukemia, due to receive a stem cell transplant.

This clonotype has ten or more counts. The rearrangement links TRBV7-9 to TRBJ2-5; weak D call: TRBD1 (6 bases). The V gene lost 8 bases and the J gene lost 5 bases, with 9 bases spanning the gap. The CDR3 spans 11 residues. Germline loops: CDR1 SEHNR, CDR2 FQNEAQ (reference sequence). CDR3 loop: CASGRGETQYF. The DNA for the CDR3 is TGTGCCAGCGGCAGGGGTGAGACCCAGTACTTC.

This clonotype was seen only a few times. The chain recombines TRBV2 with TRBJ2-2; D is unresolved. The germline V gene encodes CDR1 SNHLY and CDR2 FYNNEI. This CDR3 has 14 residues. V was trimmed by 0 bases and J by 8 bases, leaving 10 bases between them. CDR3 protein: CASSEAWRRGELFF. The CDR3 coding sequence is TGTGCCAGCAGTGAAGCGTGGAGAAGGGGGGAGCTGTTTTTT.

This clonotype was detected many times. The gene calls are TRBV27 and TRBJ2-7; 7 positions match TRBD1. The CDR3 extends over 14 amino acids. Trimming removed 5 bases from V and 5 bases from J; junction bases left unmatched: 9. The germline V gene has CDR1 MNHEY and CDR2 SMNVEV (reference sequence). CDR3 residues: CASSVYRGVDEQYF. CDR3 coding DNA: TGTGCCAGCAGTGTGTACAGGGGCGTGGACGAGCAGTACTTC.

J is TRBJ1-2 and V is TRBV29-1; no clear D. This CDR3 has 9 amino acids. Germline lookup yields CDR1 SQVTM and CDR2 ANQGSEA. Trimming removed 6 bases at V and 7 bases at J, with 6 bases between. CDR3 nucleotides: TGCAGCGTCGGGAGTGGCTACACCTTC. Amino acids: CSVGSGYTF.

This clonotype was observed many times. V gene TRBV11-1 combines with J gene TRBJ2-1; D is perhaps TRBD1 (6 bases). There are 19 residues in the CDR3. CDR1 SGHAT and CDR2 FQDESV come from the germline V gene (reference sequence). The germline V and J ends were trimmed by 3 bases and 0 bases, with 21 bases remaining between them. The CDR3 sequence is CASSFPTGTSPSSYNEQFF. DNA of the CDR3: TGTGCCAGCAGCTTTCCGACAGGTACCTCACCTAGCTCCTACAATGAGCAGTTCTTC.

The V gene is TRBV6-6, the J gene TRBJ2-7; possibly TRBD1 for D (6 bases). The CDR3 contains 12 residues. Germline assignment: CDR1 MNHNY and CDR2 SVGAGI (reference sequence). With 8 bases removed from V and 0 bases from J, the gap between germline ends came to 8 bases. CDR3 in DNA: TGTGCCAGCGTACAGGGCTCCTACGAGCAGTACTTC. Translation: CASVQGSYEQYF.

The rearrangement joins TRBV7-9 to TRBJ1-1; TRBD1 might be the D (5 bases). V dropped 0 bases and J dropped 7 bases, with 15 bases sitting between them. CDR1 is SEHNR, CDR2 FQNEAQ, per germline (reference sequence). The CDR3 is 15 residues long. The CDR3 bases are TGTGCCAGCAGCTTAGCCTGGGGACCATCAATTGAAGCTTTCTTT. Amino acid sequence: CASSLAWGPSIEAFF.

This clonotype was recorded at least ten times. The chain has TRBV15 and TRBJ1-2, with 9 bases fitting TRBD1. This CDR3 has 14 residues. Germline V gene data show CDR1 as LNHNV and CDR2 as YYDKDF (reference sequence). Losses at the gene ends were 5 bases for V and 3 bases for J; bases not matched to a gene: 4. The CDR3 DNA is TGTGCCACCAGCGCCAGACAGGGGGACTATGGCTACACCTTC. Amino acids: CATSARQGDYGYTF.

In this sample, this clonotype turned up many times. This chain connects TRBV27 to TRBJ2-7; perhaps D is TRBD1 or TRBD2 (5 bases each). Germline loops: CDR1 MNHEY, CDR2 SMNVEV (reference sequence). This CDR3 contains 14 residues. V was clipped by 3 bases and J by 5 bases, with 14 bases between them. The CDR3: CASSFVGTPHEQYF. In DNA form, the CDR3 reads TGTGCCAGCAGTTTCGTGGGGACCCCCCACGAGCAGTACTTC.

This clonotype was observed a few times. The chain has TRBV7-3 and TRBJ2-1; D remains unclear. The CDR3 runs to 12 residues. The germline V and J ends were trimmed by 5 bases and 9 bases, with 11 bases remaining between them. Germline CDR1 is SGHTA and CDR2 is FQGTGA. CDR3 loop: CASSAVGAEQFF. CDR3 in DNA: TGTGCCAGCAGCGCCGTAGGAGCTGAGCAGTTCTTC. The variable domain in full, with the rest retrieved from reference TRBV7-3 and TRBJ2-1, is GAGVSQTPSNKVTEKGKYVELRCDPISGHTALYWYRQSLGQGPEFLIYFQGTGAADDSGLPNDRFFAVRPEGSVSTLKIQRTERGDSAVYLCASSAVGAEQFFGPGTRLTVL.

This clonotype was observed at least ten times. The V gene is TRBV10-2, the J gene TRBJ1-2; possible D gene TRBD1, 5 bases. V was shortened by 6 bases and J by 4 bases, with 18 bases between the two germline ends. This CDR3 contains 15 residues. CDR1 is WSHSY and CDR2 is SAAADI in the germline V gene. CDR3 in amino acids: CASSAGLLLVYGYTF. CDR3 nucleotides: TGCGCCAGCAGCGCGGGGCTTCTGCTGGTCTATGGCTACACCTTC.

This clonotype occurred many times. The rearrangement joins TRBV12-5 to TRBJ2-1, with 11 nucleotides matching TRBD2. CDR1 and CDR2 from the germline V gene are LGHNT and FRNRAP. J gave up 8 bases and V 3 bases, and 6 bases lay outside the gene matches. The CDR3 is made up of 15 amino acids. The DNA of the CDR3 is TGTGCTAGTGGTTTTATAGCGGGAGGGCCCGATGAGCAGTTCTTC. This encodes CASGFIAGGPDEQFF.

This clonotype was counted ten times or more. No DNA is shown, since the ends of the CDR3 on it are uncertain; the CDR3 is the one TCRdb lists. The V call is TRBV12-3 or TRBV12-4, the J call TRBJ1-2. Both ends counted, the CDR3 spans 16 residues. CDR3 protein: CASSFGSGMINYGYTF.

In DNA, the CDR3 is TGTGCCACCAGCAGAGAACAGGGACTGGAGCAGTACTTC. This encodes CATSREQGLEQYF. The rearrangement uses TRBV15 and TRBJ2-7; D tentatively reads TRBD1 or TRBD2 (6 bases each). Germline-derived CDR1 and CDR2 are LNHNV and YYDKDF (reference sequence). The V end was cut by 0 bases, the J end by 7 bases, with 10 bases between. The CDR3 loop spans 13 amino acids.

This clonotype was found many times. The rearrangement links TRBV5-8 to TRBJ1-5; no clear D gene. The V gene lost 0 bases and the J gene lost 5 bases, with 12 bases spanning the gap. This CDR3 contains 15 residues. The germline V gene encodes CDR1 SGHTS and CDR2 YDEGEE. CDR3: CASSLADDPYQPQHF. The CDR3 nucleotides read TGTGCCAGCAGCTTGGCCGACGACCCCTATCAGCCCCAGCATTTT.

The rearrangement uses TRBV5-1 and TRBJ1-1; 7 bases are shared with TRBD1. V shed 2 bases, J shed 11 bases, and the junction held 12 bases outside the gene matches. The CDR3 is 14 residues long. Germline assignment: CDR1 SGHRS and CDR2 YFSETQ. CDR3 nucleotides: TGCGCCAGCAGCTTAGTGTTTGAGGGGGCGGCCGCTTTCTTT. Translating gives CASSLVFEGAAAFF.

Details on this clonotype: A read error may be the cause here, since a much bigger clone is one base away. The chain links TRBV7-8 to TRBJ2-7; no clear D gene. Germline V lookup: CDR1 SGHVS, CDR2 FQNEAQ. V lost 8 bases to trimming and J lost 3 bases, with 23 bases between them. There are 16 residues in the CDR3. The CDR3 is CASRPRKGSHRYEQYF. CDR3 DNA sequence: TGTGCCAGCCGCCCAAGAAAGGGTTCCCACCGCTACGAGCAGTACTTC.

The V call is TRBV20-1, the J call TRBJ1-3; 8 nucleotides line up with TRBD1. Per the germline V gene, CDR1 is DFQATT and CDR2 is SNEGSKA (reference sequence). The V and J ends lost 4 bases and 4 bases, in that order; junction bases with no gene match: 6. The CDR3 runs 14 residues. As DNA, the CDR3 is TGCAGTGCTACCAGGACAGGGACCGGAAACACCATATATTTT. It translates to CSATRTGTGNTIYF.

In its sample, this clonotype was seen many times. CDR3 protein: CASSLVLLDTAYEQYF. For the CDR3, the DNA is TGTGCCAGCAGCTTAGTCCTTCTGGACACCGCCTACGAGCAGTACTTC. This chain uses TRBV7-2 with TRBJ2-7, with a weak D call TRBD1 (5 bases). The germline V gene encodes CDR1 SGHTA and CDR2 FQGNSA. V lost 1 base, J lost 2 bases, and 15 bases lay in between. This CDR3 comprises 16 residues.

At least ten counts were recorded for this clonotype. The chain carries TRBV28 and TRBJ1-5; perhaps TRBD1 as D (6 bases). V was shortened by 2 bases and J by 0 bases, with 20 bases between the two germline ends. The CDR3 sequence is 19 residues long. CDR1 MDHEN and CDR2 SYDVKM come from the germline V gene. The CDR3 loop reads CASSLHATTGTASNQPQHF. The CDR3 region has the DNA TGTGCCAGCAGTTTACACGCTACTACAGGGACCGCTAGCAATCAGCCCCAGCATTTT.

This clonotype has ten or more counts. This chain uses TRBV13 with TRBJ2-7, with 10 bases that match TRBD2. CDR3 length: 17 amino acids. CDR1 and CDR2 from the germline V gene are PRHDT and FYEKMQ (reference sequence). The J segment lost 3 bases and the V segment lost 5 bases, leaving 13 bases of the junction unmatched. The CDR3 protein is CASSPRGASGRGYEQYF. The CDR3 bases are TGTGCCAGCAGCCCTCGGGGGGCGAGCGGGAGGGGCTACGAGCAGTACTTC. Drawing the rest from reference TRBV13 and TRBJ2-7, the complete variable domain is AAGVIQSPRHLIKEKRETATLKCYPIPRHDTVYWYQQGPGQDPQFLISFYEKMQSDKGSIPDRFSAQQFSDYHSELNMSSLELGDSALYFCASSPRGASGRGYEQYFGPGTRLTVT.

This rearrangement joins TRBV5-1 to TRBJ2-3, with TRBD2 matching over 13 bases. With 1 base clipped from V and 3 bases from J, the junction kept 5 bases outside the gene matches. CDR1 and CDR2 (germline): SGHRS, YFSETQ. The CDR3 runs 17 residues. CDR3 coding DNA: TGCGCCAGCAGCTTGCTCGGACTAGCGGGAGTAACAGATACGCAGTATTTT. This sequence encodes CASSLLGLAGVTDTQYF.

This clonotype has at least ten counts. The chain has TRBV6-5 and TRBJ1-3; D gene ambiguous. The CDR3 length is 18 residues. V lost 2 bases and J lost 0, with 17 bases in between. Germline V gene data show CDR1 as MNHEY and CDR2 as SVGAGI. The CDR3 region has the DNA TGTGCCAGCAGTTACAGCTTTTCAGTTAGACACTCTGGAAACACCATATATTTT. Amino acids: CASSYSFSVRHSGNTIYF.

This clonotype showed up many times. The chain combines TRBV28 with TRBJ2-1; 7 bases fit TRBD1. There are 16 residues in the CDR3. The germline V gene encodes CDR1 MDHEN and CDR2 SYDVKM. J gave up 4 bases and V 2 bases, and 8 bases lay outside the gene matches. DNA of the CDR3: TGTGCCAGCAGTTTAGTTCAGACAGGGCTATACAATGAGCAGTTCTTC. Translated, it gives CASSLVQTGLYNEQFF.

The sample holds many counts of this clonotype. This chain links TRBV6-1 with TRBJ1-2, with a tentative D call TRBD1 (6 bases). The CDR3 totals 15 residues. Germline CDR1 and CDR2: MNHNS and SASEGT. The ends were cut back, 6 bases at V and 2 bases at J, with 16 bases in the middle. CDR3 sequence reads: CASRDSFITNYGYTF. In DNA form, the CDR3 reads TGTGCCAGCAGGGACAGTTTTATCACCAACTATGGCTACACCTTC.

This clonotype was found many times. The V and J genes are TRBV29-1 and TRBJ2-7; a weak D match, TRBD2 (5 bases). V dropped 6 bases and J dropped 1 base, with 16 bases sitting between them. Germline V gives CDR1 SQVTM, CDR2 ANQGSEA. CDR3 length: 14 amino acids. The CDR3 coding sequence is TGCAGCGTCCTCCCGGACTTTTCGTCCTACGAGCAGTACTTC. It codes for CSVLPDFSSYEQYF.

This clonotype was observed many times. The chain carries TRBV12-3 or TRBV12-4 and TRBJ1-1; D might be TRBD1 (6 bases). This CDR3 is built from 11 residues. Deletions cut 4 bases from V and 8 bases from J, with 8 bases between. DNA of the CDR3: TGTGCCAGCAGTTACGACAGGGAAGCTTTCTTT. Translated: CASSYDREAFF.

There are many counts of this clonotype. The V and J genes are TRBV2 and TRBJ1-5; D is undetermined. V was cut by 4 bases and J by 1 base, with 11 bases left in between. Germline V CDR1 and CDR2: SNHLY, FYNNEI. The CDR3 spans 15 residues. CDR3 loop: CASSGRVISNQPQHF. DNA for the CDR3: TGTGCCAGCAGTGGAAGGGTTATAAGCAATCAGCCCCAGCATTTT.

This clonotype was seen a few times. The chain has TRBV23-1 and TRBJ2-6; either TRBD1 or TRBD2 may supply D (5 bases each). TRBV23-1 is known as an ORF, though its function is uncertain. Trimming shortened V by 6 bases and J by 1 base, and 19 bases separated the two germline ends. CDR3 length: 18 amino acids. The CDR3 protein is CASSLGDPPRSGANVLTF. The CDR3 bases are TGCGCCAGCAGCCTCGGGGACCCCCCTAGGTCTGGGGCCAACGTCCTGACTTTC.

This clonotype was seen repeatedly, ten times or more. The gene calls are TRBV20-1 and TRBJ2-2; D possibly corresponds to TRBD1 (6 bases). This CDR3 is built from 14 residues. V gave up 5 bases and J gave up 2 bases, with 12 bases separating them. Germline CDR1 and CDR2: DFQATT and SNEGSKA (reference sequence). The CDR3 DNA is TGCAGTGCTCAACGGGGACACAACACCGGGGAGCTGTTTTTT. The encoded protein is CSAQRGHNTGELFF.